One and the same sample provided the 14 T cell receptor beta chains below, sequenced in a study of CD8 T cells in Susac syndrome. Reverse transcription of roughly 0.45 to 1 ug RNA was carried out with random hexamers. A single record per CDR3 protein comes from TCRdb applying MiXCR to the immunoSEQ multiplex PCR reads. In the table there are approximately 150,000 distinct CDR3 sequences, approximately 90% of which are singletons. Sequencing used CD4+ T cells from PBMCs. The source of these receptors is a human donor in good health.

The gene calls are TRBV7-9 and TRBJ2-5; tentatively, D is TRBD1 (5 bases). This CDR3 has 13 residues. Looked up from germline, CDR1 is SEHNR and CDR2 is FQNEAQ (reference sequence). V shed 4 bases and J shed 5 bases, with 11 bases lying between them. The CDR3 sequence: CASSSRVRETQYF. In DNA, the CDR3 is TGTGCCAGCAGCTCCAGGGTGCGCGAGACCCAGTACTTC.

This chain connects TRBV27 to TRBJ2-3, with 7 bases fitting TRBD1. This CDR3 has 14 amino acids. The J segment lost 5 bases and the V segment lost 3 bases, leaving 5 bases of the junction unmatched. CDR1 is MNHEY and CDR2 is SMNVEV in the germline V gene (reference sequence). CDR3 nucleotide sequence: TGTGCCAGCAGTTTTTTTACAGGGGAAGATACGCAGTATTTT. As protein: CASSFFTGEDTQYF.

V is TRBV10-2 and J is TRBJ1-2, with 8 bases aligning to TRBD1. Unmatched junction bases numbered 4, after V lost 8 bases and J lost 2 bases. The CDR3 extends over 13 amino acids. Germline V CDR1 and CDR2: WSHSY, SAAADI. The CDR3 region has the DNA TGCGCCAGCGCACGACAGGGGAACTATGGCTACACCTTC. Its translation: CASARQGNYGYTF.

The rearrangement links TRBV29-1 to TRBJ1-2; TRBD1 is a possible D gene (5 bases). This CDR3 is 15 amino acids long. Trimming took 1 base from V and 8 from J, leaving 20 bases between them. CDR1 and CDR2 from the germline V gene are SQVTM and ANQGSEA. CDR3 coding DNA: TGCAGCGTTGAAGGGAGTGCTAAGGGGCGTTACGGCTACACCTTC. It is translated as CSVEGSAKGRYGYTF.

This sequence joins TRBV7-2 and TRBJ1-6; D is ambiguous. CDR3 length: 13 amino acids. Per germline, CDR1 SGHTA and CDR2 FQGNSA. The germline V and J ends were trimmed by 0 bases and 10 bases, with 7 bases remaining between them. CDR3 DNA: TGTGCCAGCAGCTTAGCGACAAAGTCACCCCTCCACTTT. Translated, it gives CASSLATKSPLHF.

The chain employs TRBV6-2 or TRBV6-3 and TRBJ2-7, with D unclear. This CDR3 is built from 13 residues. V was trimmed by 5 bases and J by 4 bases, leaving 12 bases between them. Germline V lookup: CDR1 MNHEY, CDR2 SVGEGT. The CDR3 loop is CASSGLLPYEQYF. The CDR3 DNA reads TGTGCCAGCAGTGGCCTGCTACCTTACGAGCAGTACTTC.

The chain employs TRBV3-1 and TRBJ1-5; D is unclear. V lost 0 bases and J 0 bases, leaving 15 bases between the germline ends. In germline, CDR1 is LGHDT, CDR2 YNNKEL (reference sequence). The CDR3 extends over 18 amino acids. The CDR3 region is CASSQDFGGGNSNQPQHF. The CDR3 bases are TGTGCCAGCAGCCAAGATTTTGGAGGAGGTAATAGCAATCAGCCCCAGCATTTT.

The gene calls are TRBV6-1 and TRBJ2-5; 9 bases align to TRBD1. Per germline, CDR1 MNHNS and CDR2 SASEGT. V lost 6 bases, J lost 4 bases, and 0 bases stayed unmatched. The CDR3 consists of 12 residues. In DNA, the CDR3 is TGTGCCAGCAGACAGGGGGCAGAGACCCAGTACTTC. This codes for CASRQGAETQYF.

This chain joins TRBV2 and TRBJ1-5; TRBD1 aligns across 7 bases. V was clipped by 7 bases and J by 0 bases; unmatched bases: 9. Germline V CDR1 and CDR2: SNHLY, FYNNEI. This CDR3 is built from 16 residues. The CDR3, as DNA: TGTGCCAGCAACTACGGGACAGTATATAGCAATCAGCCCCAGCATTTT. As protein: CASNYGTVYSNQPQHF. The complete variable domain, with remaining parts taken from reference TRBV2 and TRBJ1-5, reads EPEVTQTPSHQVTQMGQEVILRCVPISNHLYFYWYRQILGQKVEFLVSFYNNEISEKSEIFDDQFSVERPDGSNFTLKIRSTKLEDSAMYFCASNYGTVYSNQPQHFGDGTRLSIL.

The chain couples TRBV6-5 to TRBJ1-5, with D hard to call. Germline V CDR1 and CDR2: MNHEY, SVGAGI. V was shortened by 5 bases and J by 0 bases, with 8 bases between the two germline ends. This CDR3 contains 14 residues. The CDR3 nucleotides read TGTGCCAGCAGTGAGTTATATAGCAATCAGCCCCAGCATTTT. It yields the protein CASSELYSNQPQHF.

This chain joins TRBV20-1 and TRBJ1-2; D not certain. V was shortened by 6 bases and J by 4 bases, with 12 bases between the two germline ends. This CDR3 has 12 amino acids. From germline, CDR1 is DFQATT and CDR2 SNEGSKA (reference sequence). CDR3 nucleotide sequence: TGCAGTGCCCCTGACAAGACCTATGGCTACACCTTC. Protein sequence: CSAPDKTYGYTF.

This clonotype was seen a few times. V gene TRBV24-1 combines with J gene TRBJ2-5, with D possibly called TRBD1 or TRBD2 (5 bases each). The V end was cut by 9 bases, the J end by 1 base, with 17 bases between. CDR1 and CDR2 (germline): KGHDR, SFDVKD. CDR3 length: 15 residues. In DNA form, the CDR3 reads TGTGCCACCGGGGACGGCGTAAACTCCCAAGAGACCCAGTACTTC. It encodes CATGDGVNSQETQYF.

V gene TRBV2 combines with J gene TRBJ2-7, with a weak D call TRBD2 (5 bases). There are 14 residues in the CDR3. CDR1 is SNHLY, CDR2 FYNNEI, per germline. Trimming took 6 bases from V and 0 from J, leaving 12 bases between them. DNA of the CDR3: TGTGCCAGCAGGACTACCACCCTCTCCTACGAGCAGTACTTC. It yields the protein CASRTTTLSYEQYF.

This clonotype occurred once. The V and J genes are TRBV20-1 and TRBJ2-5; weak D call: TRBD2 (7 bases). The length of the CDR3 is 14 residues. Germline CDR1 is DFQATT and CDR2 is SNEGSKA (reference sequence). DNA of the CDR3: TGCAGCCGCATAGGGGGGGCCAACCAAGAGACCCAGTACTTC. This translates into CSRIGGANQETQYF.